This T cell receptor beta chain was captured by sequencing in a study of read filtering for tumor transcriptome and immune sequencing. Study-wide background: By R-ISS, stages I, II and III held approximately 8, 16 and 7 patients. Regarding the study as a whole: About four fifths of IR-seq clonotypes had a single read, yet these held 3% to 4% of reads. The CD138-negative fraction was mixed bone marrow immune cells, not pure T cells.

With respect to this clonotype: No antigen is known for it.

From approximately 430 ng of RNA, a library with molecular barcoded alpha/delta and beta/gamma adaptors was made. Using its own MiXCR run on the reads, TCRdb lists one record per CDR3 protein. This repertoire shows fewer than 50,000 distinct CDR3 sequences, about an eighth found once; its top ten account for 30%. The V gene lost 2 bases and the J gene lost 4 bases, with 6 bases spanning the gap. The CDR3 has 12 amino acids. Germline CDR1 SEHNR, CDR2 FQNEAQ (reference sequence). Sequenced: a population of CD138-negative cells sorted from bone marrow. This receptor was taken from a donor at least 40 years old with multiple myeloma. The V call is TRBV7-9, the J call TRBJ2-7; D remains unclear. CDR3 nucleotides: TGTGCCAGCAGCTTATCCGTTTACGAGCAGTACTTC. Its protein product is CASSLSVYEQYF.